The entry below gives a single T cell receptor beta chain sequence along with its context. Its target is unknown. TCRdb's table, derived via immunoSEQ multiplex PCR, lists solely in-frame clones and lacks some. The data contain just under 85,000 clones, approximately 90% of them singletons. The CDR3 runs 15 residues. V shed 3 bases and J shed 3 bases, with 11 bases lying between them. Germline CDR1 and CDR2: WNHNN and SYGVQD (reference sequence). The data originate from a study of graft-versus-host responses after intestinal transplantation. The clonotype comes from a human donor who was the organ donor for an intestinal transplant. The rearrangement links TRBV10-1 to TRBJ2-2; tentative D call: TRBD1 (6 bases). The sequencing here drew on unstimulated CD8+ T cells sorted from spleen or lymph node cells, taken before transplant. The CDR3 DNA is TGCGCCAGCAGTGAATTCGAGGGGGACACCGGGGAGCTGTTTTTT. Its translation: CASSEFEGDTGELFF.